This entry lists 21 T cell receptor beta chains sequenced from one sample in a study of T cells in narcolepsy. Data came from immunoSEQ multiplex PCR; TCRdb stores just in-frame clones and leaves some out. In the table there are around 30,000 clones, 65% to 85% of which are singletons. The specimen sequenced was memory (CD45RA-) CD4+ T cells from blood. The receptor set was obtained from a human donor in good health.

This chain uses TRBV7-8 with TRBJ2-5; a weak D match, TRBD2 (6 bases). The CDR3 loop spans 20 amino acids. V was cut by 0 bases and J by 4 bases, with 27 bases left in between. Germline V gene data show CDR1 as SGHVS and CDR2 as FQNEAQ. CDR3 in DNA: TGTGCCAGCAGCTTAGCGGTGGGGAGGCTCAGGAGGAGTTTCCCAGAGACCCAGTACTTC. Encoded protein: CASSLAVGRLRRSFPETQYF.

The chain uses TRBV5-1 and TRBJ2-1; 8 positions match TRBD2. V lost 3 bases and J lost 3; bases outside the gene matches: 5. The CDR3 has 15 residues. Germline-derived CDR1 and CDR2 are SGHRS and YFSETQ. CDR3 sequence reads: CASSSTGTSYNEQFF. The CDR3 nucleotides are TGCGCCAGCAGCTCGACCGGGACTAGCTACAATGAGCAGTTCTTC.

The rearrangement links TRBV7-2 to TRBJ2-2; the match to TRBD2 covers 14 bases. The ends lost 5 bases at V and 3 bases at J; junction bases unmatched: 8. The CDR3 contains 18 residues. The germline V gene has CDR1 SGHTA and CDR2 FQGNSA. DNA of the CDR3: TGTGCCAGCAGCCATGGACTAGCGGGAGGAAGGGACACCGGGGAGCTGTTTTTT. Encoded protein: CASSHGLAGGRDTGELFF.

Here the CDR3 DNA reads TGTGCCTACAAAGTCGGGGCGCTATACACCATATATTTT. Translated, it gives CAYKVGALYTIYF. The chain has TRBV30 and TRBJ1-3; a possible D gene is TRBD1 (5 bases). CDR1 GTSNPN and CDR2 SVGIG come from the germline V gene (reference sequence). The CDR3 runs to 13 residues. V lost 7 bases, J lost 8 bases, and 18 bases lay in between.

The genes are TRBV6-1 and TRBJ1-2, with TRBD1 matching 11 bases. Per germline, CDR1 MNHNS and CDR2 SASEGT. The CDR3 has 15 residues. J was trimmed by 4 bases and V by 6 bases; bases with no gene match: 7. CDR3 protein: CASSPRTGGFYGYTF. CDR3 coding DNA: TGTGCCAGCAGCCCCAGGACAGGGGGCTTCTATGGCTACACCTTC.

The chain carries TRBV11-2 and TRBJ2-1; D is ambiguous. CDR1 and CDR2 (germline): SGHAT, FQNNGV. CDR3 size: 16 residues. Trimming removed 6 bases from V and 5 bases from J, with 20 bases in between. CDR3 protein: CASSFTLTRTNNEQFF. CDR3 sequence (DNA): TGTGCCAGCAGTTTCACATTAACCCGTACCAACAATGAGCAGTTCTTC.

The chain combines TRBV2 with TRBJ1-5, with D perhaps TRBD1 (5 bases). This CDR3 contains 14 residues. V lost 3 bases and J lost 1, with 7 bases in between. Germline V gene sequence: CDR1 SNHLY, CDR2 FYNNEI. The CDR3 protein is CASSERDSNQPQHF. Written as DNA, the CDR3 is TGTGCCAGCAGTGAGAGGGACAGCAATCAGCCCCAGCATTTT.

The rearrangement links TRBV5-1 to TRBJ2-3; TRBD2 matches 9 bases. The trim removed 0 bases at V and 6 bases at J, leaving 5 bases unmatched. The germline CDR1 and CDR2 sequences are SGHRS and YFSETQ. This CDR3 has 15 amino acids. The CDR3 nucleotides read TGCGCCAGCAGCTTGGCTAGCGGGAACACGGATACGCAGTATTTT. Translated, it gives CASSLASGNTDTQYF.

In this sample, this clone turned up a few times. The rearrangement links TRBV6-6 to TRBJ1-1; 10 bases align to TRBD1. Germline CDR1 reads MNHNY; CDR2 reads SVGAGI (reference sequence). With 4 bases clipped from V and 7 bases from J, the junction kept 3 bases outside the gene matches. The CDR3 consists of 13 residues. CDR3 bases: TGTGCCAGCAGTTCGGGACAGGGGATTGAAGCTTTCTTT. Amino acid sequence: CASSSGQGIEAFF.

V and J are TRBV27 and TRBJ1-2; perhaps TRBD1 as D (5 bases). CDR1 and CDR2 from the germline V gene are MNHEY and SMNVEV (reference sequence). There are 12 residues in the CDR3. V was clipped by 3 bases and J by 5 bases, with 7 bases between them. This chain's CDR3 is CASSFKGYGYTF. For the CDR3, the DNA is TGTGCCAGCAGTTTCAAGGGGTATGGCTACACCTTC.

This rearrangement joins TRBV5-4 to TRBJ2-5; D may be TRBD1 (5 bases). Looked up from germline, CDR1 is SGHNT and CDR2 is YYREEE (reference sequence). This CDR3 comprises 14 residues. V lost 7 bases to trimming and J lost 4 bases, with 17 bases between them. For the CDR3, the DNA is TGTGCCAGCGCGGTAGGGGTCGAAAGAGAGACCCAGTACTTC. Protein: CASAVGVERETQYF.

This chain links TRBV6-1 with TRBJ2-7; weak D call: TRBD2 (6 bases). V shed 1 base and J shed 3 bases, with 10 bases lying between them. Per the germline V gene, CDR1 is MNHNS and CDR2 is SASEGT. This CDR3 is 14 amino acids long. The CDR3 coding sequence is TGTGCCAGCAGTGAAGTTGGCGGGATCTACGAGCAGTACTTC. Encoded protein: CASSEVGGIYEQYF.

J is TRBJ1-4 and V is TRBV9; 12 nucleotides agree with TRBD1. The CDR3 totals 17 residues. With 4 bases clipped from V and 2 bases from J, the junction kept 6 bases outside the gene matches. The germline V gene encodes CDR1 SGDLS and CDR2 YYNGEE. CDR3 sequence reads: CASSPRDRGLTNEKLFF. The CDR3 DNA sequence: TGTGCCAGCAGCCCCCGGGACAGGGGGCTTACTAATGAAAAACTGTTTTTT.

V and J are TRBV10-3 and TRBJ2-1; TRBD1 or TRBD2 may be the D gene (5 bases each). The germline V and J ends were trimmed by 4 bases and 8 bases, with 12 bases remaining between them. This CDR3 is 13 amino acids long. Germline V gives CDR1 ENHRY, CDR2 SYGVKD. CDR3 loop: CAISGRGSDEQFF. The CDR3 nucleotides are TGTGCCATCAGTGGACGGGGCTCGGATGAGCAGTTCTTC.

This chain links TRBV10-2 with TRBJ2-5; D may correspond to TRBD1 or TRBD2 (6 bases each). V lost 0 bases to trimming and J lost 3 bases, with 11 bases between them. The CDR3 has 15 amino acids. CDR1 WSHSY and CDR2 SAAADI come from the germline V gene. CDR3: CASSESGGREETQYF. The CDR3 DNA reads TGCGCCAGCAGTGAGTCTGGGGGGCGGGAAGAGACCCAGTACTTC.

This chain links TRBV6-1 with TRBJ1-5, with D perhaps matching TRBD1 (5 bases). V lost 3 bases and J lost 0, with 9 bases in between. CDR3 length equals 15 residues. CDR1 MNHNS and CDR2 SASEGT come from the germline V gene. The CDR3 sequence is CASSEGTASNQPQHF. The CDR3, as DNA: TGTGCCAGCAGTGAGGGGACGGCTAGCAATCAGCCCCAGCATTTT.

The rearrangement joins TRBV18 to TRBJ1-3; 7 bases line up with TRBD1. The junction had 5 bases not matched to a gene; V was cut back by 2 bases and J by 7 bases. The length of the CDR3 is 14 residues. CDR1 and CDR2 from the germline V gene are KGHSH and LQKENI. The CDR3 DNA follows: TGTGCCAGCTCACCAGAGACAGGGATGAACACCATATATTTT. Translating it yields CASSPETGMNTIYF.

The V gene is TRBV11-2, the J gene TRBJ2-5; 8 bases map to TRBD1. V dropped 4 bases and J dropped 3; count of bases not matched to a gene: 10. Germline V CDR1 and CDR2: SGHAT, FQNNGV. The CDR3 contains 16 residues. As DNA, the CDR3 is TGTGCCAGCAGCTCCATGGCAGGGGGCGGAAAAGAGACCCAGTACTTC. Amino acid sequence: CASSSMAGGGKETQYF. Complete variable domain (other parts from reference TRBV11-2 and TRBJ2-5): EAGVAQSPRYKIIEKRQSVAFWCNPISGHATLYWYQQILGQGPKLLIQFQNNGVVDDSQLPKDRFSAERLKGVDSTLKIQPAKLEDSAVYLCASSSMAGGGKETQYFGPGTRLLVL.

The genes are TRBV28 and TRBJ2-3; 11 nucleotides match TRBD2. Germline CDR1 and CDR2: MDHEN and SYDVKM. The CDR3 consists of 15 residues. Trimming at V came to 6 bases and at J to 3 bases, leaving 5 bases not matched to a gene. For the CDR3, the DNA is TGTGCCAGCAGCCGGGGACTAGCGGCTACAGATACGCAGTATTTT. Translated, it gives CASSRGLAATDTQYF.

This clone was found once. The chain couples TRBV6-1 to TRBJ1-2; D unresolved. Trimming took off 1 base at V and 0 bases at J, with 6 bases between the two ends. The CDR3 covers 14 residues. Germline CDR1 is MNHNS and CDR2 is SASEGT. The CDR3, as DNA: TGTGCCAGCAGTGAAGACGGCACTAACTATGGCTACACCTTC. Its translation: CASSEDGTNYGYTF.

A single count supports this clone. This CDR3 is also generated by other DNA sequences in the sample. The chain uses TRBV20-1 and TRBJ2-1; D is unresolved. The CDR3 consists of 11 residues. The germline gives CDR1 DFQATT, CDR2 SNEGSKA (reference sequence). The V end was cut by 1 base, the J end by 12 bases, with 10 bases between. The CDR3 DNA sequence: TGCAGTGCTAGAGCCGGCAGTGGGCAGTTCTTC. Its translation: CSARAGSGQFF.